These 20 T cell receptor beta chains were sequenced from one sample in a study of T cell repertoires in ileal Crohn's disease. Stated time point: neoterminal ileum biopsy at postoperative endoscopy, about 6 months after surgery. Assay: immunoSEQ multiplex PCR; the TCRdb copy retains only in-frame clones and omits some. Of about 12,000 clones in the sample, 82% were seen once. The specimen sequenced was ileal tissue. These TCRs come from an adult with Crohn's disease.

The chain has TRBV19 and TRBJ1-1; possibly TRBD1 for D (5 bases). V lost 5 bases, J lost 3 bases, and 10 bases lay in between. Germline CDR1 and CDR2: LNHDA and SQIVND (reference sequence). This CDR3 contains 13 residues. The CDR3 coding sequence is TGTGCCAGTAGTCCCCGACAGTACACTGAAGCTTTCTTT. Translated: CASSPRQYTEAFF.

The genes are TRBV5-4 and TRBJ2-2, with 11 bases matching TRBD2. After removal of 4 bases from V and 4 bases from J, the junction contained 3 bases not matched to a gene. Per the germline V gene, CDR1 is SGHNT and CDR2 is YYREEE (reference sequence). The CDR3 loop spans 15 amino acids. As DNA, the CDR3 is TGTGCCAGCAGCCCCGGGACTAGCGGCACCGGGGAGCTGTTTTTT. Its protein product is CASSPGTSGTGELFF.

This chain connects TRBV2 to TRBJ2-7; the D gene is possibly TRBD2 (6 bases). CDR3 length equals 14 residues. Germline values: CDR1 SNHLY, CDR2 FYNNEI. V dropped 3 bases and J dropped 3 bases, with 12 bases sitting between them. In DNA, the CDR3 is TGTGCCAGCAGTGAGGGACTTCCCGACTACGAGCAGTACTTC. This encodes CASSEGLPDYEQYF.

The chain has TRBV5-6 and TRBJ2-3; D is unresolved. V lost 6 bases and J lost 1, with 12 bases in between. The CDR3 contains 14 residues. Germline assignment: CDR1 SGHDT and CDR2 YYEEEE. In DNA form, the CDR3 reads TGTGCCAGCACCCTAACAGCCCGCACAGATACGCAGTATTTT. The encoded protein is CASTLTARTDTQYF.

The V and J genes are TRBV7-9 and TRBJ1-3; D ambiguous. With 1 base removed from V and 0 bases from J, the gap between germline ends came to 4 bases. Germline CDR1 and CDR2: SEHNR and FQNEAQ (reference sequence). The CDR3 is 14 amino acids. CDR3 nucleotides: TGTGCCAGCAGCTTAGACAGCTCTGGAAACACCATATATTTT. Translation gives CASSLDSSGNTIYF.

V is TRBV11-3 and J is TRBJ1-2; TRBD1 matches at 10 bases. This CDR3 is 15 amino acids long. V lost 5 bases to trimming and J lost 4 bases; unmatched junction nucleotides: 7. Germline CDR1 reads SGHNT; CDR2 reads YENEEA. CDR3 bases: TGTGCCAGCAGCGAACCGGGACAGGGGAGCTATGGCTACACCTTC. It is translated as CASSEPGQGSYGYTF.

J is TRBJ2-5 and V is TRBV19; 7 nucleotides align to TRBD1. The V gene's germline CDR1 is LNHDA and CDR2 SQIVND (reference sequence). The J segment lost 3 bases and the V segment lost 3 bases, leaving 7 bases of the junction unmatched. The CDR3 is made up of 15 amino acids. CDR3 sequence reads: CASSILAGGKETQYF. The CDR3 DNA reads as TGTGCCAGTAGTATTCTCGCAGGGGGTAAAGAGACCCAGTACTTC.

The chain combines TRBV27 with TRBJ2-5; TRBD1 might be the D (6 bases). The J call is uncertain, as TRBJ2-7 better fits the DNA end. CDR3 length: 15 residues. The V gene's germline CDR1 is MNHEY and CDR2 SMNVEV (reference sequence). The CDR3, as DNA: TGTGCCAGCAGATCACAGGGACAAGCTCCCTACGAGCAGTACTTC. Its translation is CASRSQGQAPYEQYF.

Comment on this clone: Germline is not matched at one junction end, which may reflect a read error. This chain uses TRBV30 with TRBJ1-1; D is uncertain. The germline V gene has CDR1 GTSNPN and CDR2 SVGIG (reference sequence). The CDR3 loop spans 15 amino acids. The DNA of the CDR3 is TGTGCCTGGAGGCCCCCCCTCGGCAGAGGCACTGAAGCTTCCTTT. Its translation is CAWRPPLGRGTEASF.

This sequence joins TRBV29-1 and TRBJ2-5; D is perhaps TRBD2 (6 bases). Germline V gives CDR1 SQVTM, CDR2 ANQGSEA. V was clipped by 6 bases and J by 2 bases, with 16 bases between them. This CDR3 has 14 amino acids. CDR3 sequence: CSVEGPRGQETQYF. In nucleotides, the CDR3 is TGCAGCGTGGAGGGTCCCCGGGGGCAAGAGACCCAGTACTTC.

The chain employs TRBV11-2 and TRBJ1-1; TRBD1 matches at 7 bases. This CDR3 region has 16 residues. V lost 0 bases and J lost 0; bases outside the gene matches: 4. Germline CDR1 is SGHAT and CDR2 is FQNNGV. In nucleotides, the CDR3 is TGTGCCAGCAGCTTAGATCGGGACAGTTTGAACACTGAAGCTTTCTTT. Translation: CASSLDRDSLNTEAFF.

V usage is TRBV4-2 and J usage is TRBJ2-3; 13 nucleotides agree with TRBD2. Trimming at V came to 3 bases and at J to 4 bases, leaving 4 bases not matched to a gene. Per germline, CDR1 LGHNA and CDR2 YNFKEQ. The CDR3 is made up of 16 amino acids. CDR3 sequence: CASSHPLAGGSDTQYF. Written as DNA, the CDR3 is TGTGCCAGCAGCCACCCACTAGCGGGAGGGTCAGATACGCAGTATTTT.

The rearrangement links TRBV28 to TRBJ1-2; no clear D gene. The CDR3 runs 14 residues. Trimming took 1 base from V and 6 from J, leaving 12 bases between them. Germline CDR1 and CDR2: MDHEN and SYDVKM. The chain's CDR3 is CASSLSMRANGYTF. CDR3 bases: TGTGCCAGCAGTTTATCGATGAGGGCGAATGGCTACACCTTC.

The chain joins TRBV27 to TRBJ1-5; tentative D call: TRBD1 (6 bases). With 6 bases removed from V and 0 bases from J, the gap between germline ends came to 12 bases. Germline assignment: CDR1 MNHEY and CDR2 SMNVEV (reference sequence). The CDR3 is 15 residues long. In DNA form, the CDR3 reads TGTGCCAGCAGATCGACAGGACTTAGCAATCAGCCCCAGCATTTT. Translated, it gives CASRSTGLSNQPQHF.

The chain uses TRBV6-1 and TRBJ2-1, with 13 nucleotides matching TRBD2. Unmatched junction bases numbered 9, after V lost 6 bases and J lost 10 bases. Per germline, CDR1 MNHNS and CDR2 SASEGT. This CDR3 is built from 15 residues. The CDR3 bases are TGTGCCAGCAGCGTACTAGCGGGAGGGGGAGGGGAGCAGTTCTTC. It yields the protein CASSVLAGGGGEQFF.

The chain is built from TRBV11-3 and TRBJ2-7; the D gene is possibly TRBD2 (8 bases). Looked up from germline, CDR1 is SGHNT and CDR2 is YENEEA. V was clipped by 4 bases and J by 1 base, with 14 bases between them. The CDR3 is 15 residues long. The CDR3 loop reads CASSYAGGQSYEQYF. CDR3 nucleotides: TGTGCCAGCAGCTACGCGGGGGGACAGTCCTACGAGCAGTACTTC.

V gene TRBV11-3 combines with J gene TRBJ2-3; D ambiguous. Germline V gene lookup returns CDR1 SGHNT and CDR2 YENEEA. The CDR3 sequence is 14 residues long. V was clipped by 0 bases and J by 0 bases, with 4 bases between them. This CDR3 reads CASSLDTSTDTQYF. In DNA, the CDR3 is TGTGCCAGCAGCTTAGACACTAGCACAGATACGCAGTATTTT.

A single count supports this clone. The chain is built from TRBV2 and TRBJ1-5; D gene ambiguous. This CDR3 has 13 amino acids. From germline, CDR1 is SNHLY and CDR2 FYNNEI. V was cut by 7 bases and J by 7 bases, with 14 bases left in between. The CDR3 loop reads CASKADSRQPQHF. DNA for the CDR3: TGTGCCAGCAAGGCGGACTCACGCCAGCCCCAGCATTTT.

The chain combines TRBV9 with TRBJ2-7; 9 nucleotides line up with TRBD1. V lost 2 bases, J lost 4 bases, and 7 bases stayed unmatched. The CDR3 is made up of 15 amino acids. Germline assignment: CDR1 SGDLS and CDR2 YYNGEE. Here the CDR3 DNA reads TGTGCCAGCAGCGTTTCGTGGACAGGGGAGTACGAGCAGTACTTC. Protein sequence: CASSVSWTGEYEQYF.

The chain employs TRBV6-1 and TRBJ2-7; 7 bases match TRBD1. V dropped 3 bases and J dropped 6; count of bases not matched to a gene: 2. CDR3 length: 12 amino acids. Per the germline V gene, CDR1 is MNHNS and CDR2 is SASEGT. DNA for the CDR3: TGTGCCAGCAGTGAGACAGGGTTCGAGCAGTACTTC. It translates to CASSETGFEQYF.